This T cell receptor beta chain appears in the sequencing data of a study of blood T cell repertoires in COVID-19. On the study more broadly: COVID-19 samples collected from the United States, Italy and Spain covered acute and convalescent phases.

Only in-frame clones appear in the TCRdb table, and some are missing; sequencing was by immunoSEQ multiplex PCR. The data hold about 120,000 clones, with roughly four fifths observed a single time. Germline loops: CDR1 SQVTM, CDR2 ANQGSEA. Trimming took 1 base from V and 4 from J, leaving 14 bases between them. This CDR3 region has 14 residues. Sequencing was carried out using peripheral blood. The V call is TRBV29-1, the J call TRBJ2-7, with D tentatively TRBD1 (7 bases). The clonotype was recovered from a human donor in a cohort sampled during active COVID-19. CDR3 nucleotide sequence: TGCAGCGTTGAAGGGAGGGACAGTACTTACGAGCAGTACTTC. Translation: CSVEGRDSTYEQYF.